This TCR beta chain appears in the sequencing data of a study of blood T cell repertoires in COVID-19. Study-level information: Researchers got acute and convalescent COVID-19 samples from the United States, Italy and Spain. The analysed material was cDNA or gDNA that came from T cells, B-cell-depleted T cells, or PBMCs.

The data were produced by immunoSEQ multiplex PCR, yet TCRdb's version contains in-frame clones alone and is incomplete. The profile shows about 250,000 clones, around 86% of them singletons. Enrolled through a virtual design, the participants were between about 18 and 100 years of age and came from some 26 US areas. Participants were placed into cohorts based on the clinical history they reported. Germline V lookup: CDR1 SGHDT, CDR2 YYEEEE. CDR3 length equals 16 residues. The germline V and J ends were trimmed by 4 bases and 4 bases, with 17 bases remaining between them. What was sequenced was PBMCs or T cells enriched from blood (not recorded which). The receptor's source is a man in his forties who had recovered from COVID-19. V gene TRBV5-6 combines with J gene TRBJ1-4; D uncertain. DNA of the CDR3: TGTGCCAGCAGCCTCGTTATTGGTGGAGTTAATGAAAAACTGTTTTTT. It yields the protein CASSLVIGGVNEKLFF.